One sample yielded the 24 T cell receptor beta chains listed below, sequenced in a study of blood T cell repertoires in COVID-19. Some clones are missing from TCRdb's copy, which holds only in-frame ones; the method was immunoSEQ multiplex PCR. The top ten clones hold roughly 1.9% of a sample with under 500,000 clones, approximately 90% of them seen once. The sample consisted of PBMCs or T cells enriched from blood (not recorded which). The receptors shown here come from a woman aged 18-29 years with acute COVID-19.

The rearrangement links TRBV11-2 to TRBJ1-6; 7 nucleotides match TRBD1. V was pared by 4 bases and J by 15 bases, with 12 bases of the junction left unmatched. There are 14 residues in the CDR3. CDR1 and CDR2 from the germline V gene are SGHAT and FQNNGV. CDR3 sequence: CASSWSPGQSDLHF. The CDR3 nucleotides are TGTGCCAGCAGCTGGAGCCCGGGACAGTCCGACCTCCACTTT.

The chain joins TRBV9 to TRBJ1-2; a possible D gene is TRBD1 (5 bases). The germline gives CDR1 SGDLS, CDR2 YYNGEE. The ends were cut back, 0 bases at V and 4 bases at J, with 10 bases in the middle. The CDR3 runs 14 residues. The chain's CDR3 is CASSVGSGSYGYTF. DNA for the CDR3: TGTGCCAGCAGCGTAGGATCAGGGTCCTATGGCTACACCTTC.

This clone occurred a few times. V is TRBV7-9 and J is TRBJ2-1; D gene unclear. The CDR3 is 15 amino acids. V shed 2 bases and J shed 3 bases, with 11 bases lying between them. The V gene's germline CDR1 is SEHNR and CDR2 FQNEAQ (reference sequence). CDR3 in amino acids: CASSLLAGNYNEQFF. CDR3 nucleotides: TGTGCCAGCAGCTTATTGGCAGGAAACTACAATGAGCAGTTCTTC.

The CDR3 nucleotides read TGTGCCAGCAGTGTGCGGGGACAGGGCAGCGGGGAGCTGTTTTTT. This sequence encodes CASSVRGQGSGELFF. The chain couples TRBV28 to TRBJ2-2; 9 bases map to TRBD1. The CDR3 extends over 15 amino acids. The trim removed 5 bases at V and 7 bases at J, leaving 8 bases unmatched. Germline V gives CDR1 MDHEN, CDR2 SYDVKM.

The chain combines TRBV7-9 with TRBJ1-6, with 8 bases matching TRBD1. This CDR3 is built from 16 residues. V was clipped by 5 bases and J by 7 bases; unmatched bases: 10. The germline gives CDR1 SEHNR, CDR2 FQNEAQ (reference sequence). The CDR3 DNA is TGTGCCAGCAGCCCCTTAAGACAGGGGAGGAATTCACCCCTCCACTTT. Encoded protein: CASSPLRQGRNSPLHF.

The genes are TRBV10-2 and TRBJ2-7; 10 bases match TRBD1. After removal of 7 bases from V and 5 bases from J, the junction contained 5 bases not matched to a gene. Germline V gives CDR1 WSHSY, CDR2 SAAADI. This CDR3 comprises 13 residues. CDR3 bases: TGCGCCAGCACGGGGACAGGGGTCCACGAGCAGTACTTC. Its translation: CASTGTGVHEQYF.

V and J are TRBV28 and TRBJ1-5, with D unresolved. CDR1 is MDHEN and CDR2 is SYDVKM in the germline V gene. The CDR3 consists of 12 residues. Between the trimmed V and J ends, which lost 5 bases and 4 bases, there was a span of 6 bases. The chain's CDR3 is CASSQTNQPQHF. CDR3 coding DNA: TGTGCCAGCAGTCAGACTAATCAGCCCCAGCATTTT.

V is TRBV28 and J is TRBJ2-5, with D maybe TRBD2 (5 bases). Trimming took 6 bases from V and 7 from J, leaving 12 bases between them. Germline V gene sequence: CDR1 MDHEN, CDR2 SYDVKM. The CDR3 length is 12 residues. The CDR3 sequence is CASRGREGTQYF. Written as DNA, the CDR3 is TGTGCCAGCAGGGGCCGGGAAGGGACCCAGTACTTC.

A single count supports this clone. This CDR3 reads CASSQLAGGSYEQYF. The CDR3 DNA follows: TGTGCCAGCAGCCAACTAGCGGGGGGCTCCTACGAGCAGTACTTC. The chain combines TRBV11-2 with TRBJ2-7; 12 bases align to TRBD2. This CDR3 is built from 15 residues. Germline V gene data show CDR1 as SGHAT and CDR2 as FQNNGV. J was trimmed by 0 bases and V by 5 bases; bases with no gene match: 2.

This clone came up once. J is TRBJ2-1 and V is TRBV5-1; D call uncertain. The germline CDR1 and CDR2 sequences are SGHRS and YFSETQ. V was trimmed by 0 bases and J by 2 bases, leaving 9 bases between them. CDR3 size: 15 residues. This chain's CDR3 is CASSLAGLAYNEQFF. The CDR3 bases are TGCGCCAGCAGCTTGGCAGGCTTGGCCTACAATGAGCAGTTCTTC.

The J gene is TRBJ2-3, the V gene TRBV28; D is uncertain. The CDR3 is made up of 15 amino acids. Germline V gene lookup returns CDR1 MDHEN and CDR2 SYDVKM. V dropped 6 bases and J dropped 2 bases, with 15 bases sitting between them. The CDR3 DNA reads TGTGCCAGCAGCCTCCGGTCCTCCAACACAGATACGCAGTATTTT. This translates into CASSLRSSNTDTQYF.

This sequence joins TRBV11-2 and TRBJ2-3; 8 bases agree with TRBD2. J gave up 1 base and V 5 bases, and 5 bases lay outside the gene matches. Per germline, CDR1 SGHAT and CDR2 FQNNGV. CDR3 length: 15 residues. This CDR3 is CASSPLAARTDTQYF. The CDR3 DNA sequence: TGTGCCAGCAGCCCACTAGCGGCGCGCACAGATACGCAGTATTTT.

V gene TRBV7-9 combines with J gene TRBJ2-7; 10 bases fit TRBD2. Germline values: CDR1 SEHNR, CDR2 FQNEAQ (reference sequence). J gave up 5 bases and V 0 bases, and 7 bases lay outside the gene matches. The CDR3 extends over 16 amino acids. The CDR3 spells CASSLAFRLAGDEQYF. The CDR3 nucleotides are TGTGCCAGCAGCTTAGCGTTCCGGCTAGCGGGAGACGAGCAGTACTTC.

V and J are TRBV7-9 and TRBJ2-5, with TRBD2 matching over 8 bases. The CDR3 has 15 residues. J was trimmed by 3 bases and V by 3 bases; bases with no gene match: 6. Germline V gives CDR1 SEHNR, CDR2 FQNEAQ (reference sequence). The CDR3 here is CASSFQREMEETQYF. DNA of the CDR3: TGTGCCAGCAGCTTCCAGCGGGAGATGGAAGAGACCCAGTACTTC.

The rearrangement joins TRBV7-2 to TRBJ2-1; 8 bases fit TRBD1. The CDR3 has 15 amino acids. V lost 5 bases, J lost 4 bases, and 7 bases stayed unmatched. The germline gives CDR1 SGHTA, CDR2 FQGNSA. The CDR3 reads CASSPFGQGYNEQFF. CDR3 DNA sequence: TGTGCCAGCAGCCCCTTCGGACAGGGTTACAATGAGCAGTTCTTC.

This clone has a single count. As DNA, the CDR3 is TGCAGTGGGAGTGAAGCTTTCTTT. As protein: CSGSEAFF. V and J are TRBV20-1 and TRBJ1-1; D call uncertain. The germline V gene has CDR1 DFQATT and CDR2 SNEGSKA (reference sequence). This CDR3 is built from 8 residues. V was shortened by 7 bases and J by 7 bases, with 4 bases between the two germline ends.

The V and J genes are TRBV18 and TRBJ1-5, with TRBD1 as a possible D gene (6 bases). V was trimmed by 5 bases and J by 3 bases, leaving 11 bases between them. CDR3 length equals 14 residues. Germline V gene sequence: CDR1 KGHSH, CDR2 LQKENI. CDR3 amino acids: CASSNRENNQPQHF. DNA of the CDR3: TGTGCCAGCTCAAACAGGGAGAACAATCAGCCCCAGCATTTT.

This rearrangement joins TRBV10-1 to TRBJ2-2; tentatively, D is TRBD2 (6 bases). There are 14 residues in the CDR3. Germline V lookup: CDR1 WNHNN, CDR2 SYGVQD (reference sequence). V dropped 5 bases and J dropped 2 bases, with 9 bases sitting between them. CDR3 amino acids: CASSRDSNTGELFF. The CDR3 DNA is TGCGCCAGCAGTCGGGACTCCAACACCGGGGAGCTGTTTTTT.

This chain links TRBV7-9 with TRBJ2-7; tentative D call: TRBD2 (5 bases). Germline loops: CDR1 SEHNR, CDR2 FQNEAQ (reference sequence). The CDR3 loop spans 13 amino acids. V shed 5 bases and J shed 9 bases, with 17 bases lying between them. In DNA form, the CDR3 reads TGTGCCAGCAGCCCGGACTCTGAGTCTCGGCAGTACTTC. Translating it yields CASSPDSESRQYF.

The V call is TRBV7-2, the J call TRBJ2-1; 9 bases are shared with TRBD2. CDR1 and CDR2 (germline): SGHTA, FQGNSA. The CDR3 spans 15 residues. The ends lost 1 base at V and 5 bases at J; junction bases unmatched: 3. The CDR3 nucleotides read TGTGCCAGCAGCTTAGTAGCGGGAGTCAACAATGAGCAGTTCTTC. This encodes CASSLVAGVNNEQFF.

CDR3 sequence reads: CASRLAGENEQFF. The CDR3 nucleotides read TGTGCCAGCAGGTTAGCGGGAGAGAATGAGCAGTTCTTC. The chain recombines TRBV25-1 with TRBJ2-1, with 9 bases that match TRBD2. The trim removed 6 bases at V and 7 bases at J, leaving 4 bases unmatched. The CDR3 has 13 amino acids. CDR1 is MGHDK and CDR2 is SYGVNS in the germline V gene.

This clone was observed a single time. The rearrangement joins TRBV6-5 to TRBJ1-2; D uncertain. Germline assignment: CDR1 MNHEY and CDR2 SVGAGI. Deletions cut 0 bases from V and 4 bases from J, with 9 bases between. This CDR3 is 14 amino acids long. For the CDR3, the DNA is TGTGCCAGCAGTTACTCCCAGGATTTCTATGGCTACACCTTC. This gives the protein CASSYSQDFYGYTF.

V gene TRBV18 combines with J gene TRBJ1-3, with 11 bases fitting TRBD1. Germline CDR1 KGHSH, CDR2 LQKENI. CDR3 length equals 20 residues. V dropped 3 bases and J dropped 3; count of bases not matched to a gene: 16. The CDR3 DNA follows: TGTGCCAGCTCACCTTGGACGGGACAGGGGGTTTTACGCTATGGAAACACCATATATTTT. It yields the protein CASSPWTGQGVLRYGNTIYF.

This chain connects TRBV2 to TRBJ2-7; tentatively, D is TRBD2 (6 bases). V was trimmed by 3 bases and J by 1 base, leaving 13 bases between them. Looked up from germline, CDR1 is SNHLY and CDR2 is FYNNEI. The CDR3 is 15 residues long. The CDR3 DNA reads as TGTGCCAGCAGTGAGGGGGGTCTTTCTTCCTACGAGCAGTACTTC. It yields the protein CASSEGGLSSYEQYF.